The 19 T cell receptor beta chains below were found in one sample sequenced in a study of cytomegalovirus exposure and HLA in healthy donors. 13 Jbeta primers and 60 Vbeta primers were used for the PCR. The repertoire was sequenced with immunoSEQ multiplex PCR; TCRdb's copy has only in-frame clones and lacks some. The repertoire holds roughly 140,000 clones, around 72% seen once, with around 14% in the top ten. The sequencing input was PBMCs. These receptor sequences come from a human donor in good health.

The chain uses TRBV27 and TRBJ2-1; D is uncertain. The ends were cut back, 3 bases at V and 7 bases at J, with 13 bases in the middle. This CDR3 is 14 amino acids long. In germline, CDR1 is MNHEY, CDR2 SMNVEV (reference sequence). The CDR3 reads CASSLMANSNEQFF. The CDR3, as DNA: TGTGCCAGCAGTTTGATGGCAAATTCTAATGAGCAGTTCTTC.

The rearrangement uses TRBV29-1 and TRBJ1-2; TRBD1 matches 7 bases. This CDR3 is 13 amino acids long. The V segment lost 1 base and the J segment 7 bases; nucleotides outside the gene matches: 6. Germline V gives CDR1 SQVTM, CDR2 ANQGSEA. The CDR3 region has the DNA TGCAGCGTTGAAGCCACACAGGGGTCTGGCTACACCTTC. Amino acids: CSVEATQGSGYTF.

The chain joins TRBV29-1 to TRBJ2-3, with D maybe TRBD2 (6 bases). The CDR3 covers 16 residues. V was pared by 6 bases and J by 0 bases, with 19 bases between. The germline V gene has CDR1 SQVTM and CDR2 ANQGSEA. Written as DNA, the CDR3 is TGCAGCGTGGTCCGTGGGTCGGCGGGGAGCACAGATACGCAGTATTTT. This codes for CSVVRGSAGSTDTQYF.

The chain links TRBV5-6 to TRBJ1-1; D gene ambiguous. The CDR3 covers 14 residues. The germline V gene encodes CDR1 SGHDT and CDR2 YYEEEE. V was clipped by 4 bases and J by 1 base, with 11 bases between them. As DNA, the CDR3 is TGTGCCAGCAGCCTCCTCGGGAGGAACACTGAAGCTTTCTTT. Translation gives CASSLLGRNTEAFF.

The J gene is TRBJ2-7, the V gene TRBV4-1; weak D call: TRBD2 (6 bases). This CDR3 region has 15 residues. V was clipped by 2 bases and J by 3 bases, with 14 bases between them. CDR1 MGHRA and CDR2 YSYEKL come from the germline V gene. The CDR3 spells CASSQIASGGYEQYF. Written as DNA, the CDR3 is TGCGCCAGCAGCCAAATAGCGTCCGGGGGCTACGAGCAGTACTTC.

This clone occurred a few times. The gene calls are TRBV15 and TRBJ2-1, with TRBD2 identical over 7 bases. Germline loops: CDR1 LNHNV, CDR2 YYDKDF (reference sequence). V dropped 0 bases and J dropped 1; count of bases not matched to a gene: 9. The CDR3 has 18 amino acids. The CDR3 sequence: CATSRDLVGGLSYNEQFF. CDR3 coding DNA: TGTGCCACCAGCAGAGATCTCGTCGGGGGGTTATCCTACAATGAGCAGTTCTTC.

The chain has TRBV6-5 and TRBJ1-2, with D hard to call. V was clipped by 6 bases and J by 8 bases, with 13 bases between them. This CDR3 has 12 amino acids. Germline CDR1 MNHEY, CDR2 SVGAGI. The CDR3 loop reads CASRLTGKGYTF. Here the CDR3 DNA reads TGTGCCAGCAGGCTGACGGGGAAGGGCTACACCTTC.

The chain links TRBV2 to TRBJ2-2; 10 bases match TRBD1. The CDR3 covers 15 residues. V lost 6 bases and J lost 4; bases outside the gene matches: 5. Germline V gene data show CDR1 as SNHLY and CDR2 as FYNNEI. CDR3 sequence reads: CASSEGQGFTGELFF. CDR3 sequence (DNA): TGTGCCAGCAGCGAGGGACAGGGGTTCACCGGGGAGCTGTTTTTT.

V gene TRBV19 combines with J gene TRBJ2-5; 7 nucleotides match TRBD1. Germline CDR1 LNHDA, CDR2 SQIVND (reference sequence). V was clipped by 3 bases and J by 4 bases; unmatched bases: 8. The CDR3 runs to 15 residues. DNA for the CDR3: TGTGCCAGTAGTATTCAGCCCGGGACAGTAGAGACCCAGTACTTC. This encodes CASSIQPGTVETQYF.

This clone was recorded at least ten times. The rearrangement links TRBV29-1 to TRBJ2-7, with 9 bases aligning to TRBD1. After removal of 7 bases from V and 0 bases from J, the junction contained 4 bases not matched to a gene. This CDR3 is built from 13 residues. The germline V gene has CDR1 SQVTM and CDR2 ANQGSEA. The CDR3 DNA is TGCAGCGGGACAGGGGCGAACTCCTACGAGCAGTACTTC. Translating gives CSGTGANSYEQYF.

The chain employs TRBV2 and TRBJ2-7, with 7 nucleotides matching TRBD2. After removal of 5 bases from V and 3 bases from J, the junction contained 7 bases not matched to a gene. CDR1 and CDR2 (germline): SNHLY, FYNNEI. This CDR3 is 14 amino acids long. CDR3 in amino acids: CASSPGRSFYEQYF. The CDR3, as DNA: TGTGCCAGCAGTCCCGGGAGGTCCTTCTACGAGCAGTACTTC.

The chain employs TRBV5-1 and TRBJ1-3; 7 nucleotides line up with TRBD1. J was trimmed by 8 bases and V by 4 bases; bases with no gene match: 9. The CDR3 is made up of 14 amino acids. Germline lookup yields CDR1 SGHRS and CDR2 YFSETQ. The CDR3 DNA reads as TGCGCCAGCAGCCCAACGGGACAGAAAGACACCATATATTTT. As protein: CASSPTGQKDTIYF.

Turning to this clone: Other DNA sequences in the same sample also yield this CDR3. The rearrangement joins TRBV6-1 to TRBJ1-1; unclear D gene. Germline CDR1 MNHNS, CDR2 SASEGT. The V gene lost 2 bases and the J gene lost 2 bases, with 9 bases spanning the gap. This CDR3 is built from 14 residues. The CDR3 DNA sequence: TGTGCCAGCAGTGAACGGGGTGGAAACACTGAAGCTTTCTTT. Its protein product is CASSERGGNTEAFF.

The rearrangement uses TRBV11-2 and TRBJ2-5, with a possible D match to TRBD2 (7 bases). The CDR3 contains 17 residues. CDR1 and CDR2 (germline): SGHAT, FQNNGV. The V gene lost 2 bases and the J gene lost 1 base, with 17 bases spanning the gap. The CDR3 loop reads CASSLFWGGQTQETQYF. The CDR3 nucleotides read TGTGCCAGCAGCTTATTTTGGGGGGGCCAAACCCAAGAGACCCAGTACTTC.

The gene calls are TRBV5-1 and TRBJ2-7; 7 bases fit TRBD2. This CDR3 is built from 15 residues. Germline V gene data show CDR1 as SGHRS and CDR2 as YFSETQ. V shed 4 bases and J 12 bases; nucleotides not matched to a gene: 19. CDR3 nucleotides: TGCGCCAGCAGCCTAACTCTGGACGGGTTGCGGGGGTTGTACTTC. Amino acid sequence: CASSLTLDGLRGLYF.

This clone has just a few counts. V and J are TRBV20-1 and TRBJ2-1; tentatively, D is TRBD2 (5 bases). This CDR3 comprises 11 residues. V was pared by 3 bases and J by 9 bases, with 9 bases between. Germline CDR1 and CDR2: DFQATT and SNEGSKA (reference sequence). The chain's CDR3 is CSASLGSEQFF. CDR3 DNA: TGCAGTGCTAGTCTTGGGAGTGAGCAGTTCTTC.

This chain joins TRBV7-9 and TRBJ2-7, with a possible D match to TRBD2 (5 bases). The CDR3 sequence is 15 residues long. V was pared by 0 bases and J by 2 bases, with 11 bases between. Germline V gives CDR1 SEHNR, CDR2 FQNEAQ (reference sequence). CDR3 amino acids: CASSLADREPYEQYF. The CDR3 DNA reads TGTGCCAGCAGCTTAGCTGATCGGGAACCCTACGAGCAGTACTTC.

The CDR3 loop reads CASSLAEISRTDTQYF. The CDR3 DNA is TGTGCCAGCAGCTTAGCCGAGATATCTCGCACAGATACGCAGTATTTT. The rearrangement uses TRBV7-9 and TRBJ2-3; D is uncertain. The CDR3 consists of 16 residues. Per germline, CDR1 SEHNR and CDR2 FQNEAQ (reference sequence). Trimming stripped 0 bases from V and 1 base from J, with 11 bases between.

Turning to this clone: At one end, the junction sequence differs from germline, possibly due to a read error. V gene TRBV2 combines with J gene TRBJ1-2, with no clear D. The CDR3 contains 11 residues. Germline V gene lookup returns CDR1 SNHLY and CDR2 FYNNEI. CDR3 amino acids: CASGNNYGYPF. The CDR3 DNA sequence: TGTGCCAGCGGAAATAACTATGGCTACCCCTTC.